The sequence of this TCR beta chain was determined in a study of T cell responses to AZD1222 COVID-19 vaccine. Points from the study as a whole: Among those given AZD1222, only 6 or 7 were seropositive at baseline.

The method was immunoSEQ multiplex PCR; TCRdb's version includes in-frame clones alone and lacks a portion of them. The table records approximately 130,000 clones, less than 95% of them present only once. Details on this clone: The antigen remains unidentified.

CDR1 SEHNR and CDR2 FQNEAQ come from the germline V gene (reference sequence). The V end lost 4 bases, the J end lost 5 bases, and 18 bases lay between the germline ends. This CDR3 is built from 15 residues. The TCR comes from an adult in good health. The V gene is TRBV7-9, the J gene TRBJ2-7, with D possibly called TRBD1 or TRBD2 (7 bases each). This material consisted of peripheral blood, taken on day 0 of AZD1222 vaccination. The CDR3 bases are TGTGCCAGCAGCTCCGGGGGGCGACAGGGTAACGAGCAGTACTTC. Encoded protein: CASSSGGRQGNEQYF.